The T cell receptor beta chain under discussion was sequenced for a study of CXCR3-negative and CXCR3-positive naive CD8 T cells. The libraries of TRB cDNA were prepared using 5' RACE with UMI labels. TCRdb reprocessed the 5' RACE reads, with one entry per CDR3 protein and no DNA. This table holds 8,500 to 10,000 distinct CDR3 sequences. The CDR3 spans 13 residues. The V gene's germline CDR1 is SGHAT and CDR2 FQNNGV. The V and J genes are TRBV11-2 and TRBJ2-2. This TCR was sampled from a human donor in good health. Some clones in this sample may be carry-over from other donors' samples. Sequenced input: naive CXCR3- CD8+ T cells from blood. Indicated subset: CD45RO-CCR7+CD27+CD95- naive CD8+ T cells lacking CXCR3 (TNR3-). CDR3 amino acids: CASSLEFTGELFF.